Here is one T cell receptor (beta chain) with its context. Its target is not known. The germline gives CDR1 MDHEN, CDR2 SYDVKM. The CDR3 contains 16 residues. V shed 3 bases and J shed 8 bases, with 20 bases lying between them. Vbeta (60) and Jbeta (13) primers were used in the PCR. Repertoires were generated with immunoSEQ multiplex PCR, while TCRdb's copy carries only in-frame clones and drops some. The sample lists hundreds of thousands of clones; 70% to 85% were seen once. This record belongs to a study of cytomegalovirus exposure and HLA in healthy donors. Study-level findings and limits: V- and J-gene trimming of TCR beta was linked (in a later analysis) to a missense DCLRE1C variant. An analysis that came later showed most CMV-associated TCR beta chains appearing HLA-restricted. Exclusion applied to some V segments, including TRBV6-2 and TRBV6-3, as they were indistinguishable.

V gene TRBV28 combines with J gene TRBJ2-1, with D perhaps matching TRBD2 (7 bases). The sequence derives from a woman aged 40 to 50 in good health and CMV-seronegative. Sequencing was carried out using PBMCs. The chain's CDR3 is CASSFPWGGGADEQFF. CDR3 coding DNA: TGTGCCAGCAGTTTCCCCTGGGGAGGGGGGGCGGATGAGCAGTTCTTC.